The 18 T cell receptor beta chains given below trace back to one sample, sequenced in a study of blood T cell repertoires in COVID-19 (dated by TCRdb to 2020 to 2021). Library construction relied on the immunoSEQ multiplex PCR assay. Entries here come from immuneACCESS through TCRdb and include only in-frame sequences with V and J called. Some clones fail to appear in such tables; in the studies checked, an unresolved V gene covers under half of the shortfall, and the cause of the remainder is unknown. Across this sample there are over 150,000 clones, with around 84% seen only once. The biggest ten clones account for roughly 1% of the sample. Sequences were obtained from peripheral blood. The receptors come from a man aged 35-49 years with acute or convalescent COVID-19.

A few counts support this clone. The CDR3 protein is CASSELGQGNTGELFF. The CDR3 DNA reads TGTGCCAGCAGTGAACTGGGACAGGGGAACACCGGGGAGCTGTTTTTT. This chain joins TRBV2 and TRBJ2-2, with 9 bases matching TRBD1. V lost 2 bases to trimming and J lost 1 base; unmatched junction nucleotides: 2. Germline CDR1 and CDR2: SNHLY and FYNNEI. This CDR3 has 16 residues.

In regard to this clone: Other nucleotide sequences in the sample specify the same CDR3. CDR3 loop: CASSLQGLSTEAFF. In DNA, the CDR3 is TGTGCCAGTAGTTTACAGGGGTTGAGCACTGAAGCTTTCTTT. The rearrangement joins TRBV19 to TRBJ1-1; 7 nucleotides line up with TRBD1. Looked up from germline, CDR1 is LNHDA and CDR2 is SQIVND (reference sequence). Trimming removed 5 bases from V and 4 bases from J; junction bases left unmatched: 7. This CDR3 is 14 amino acids long.

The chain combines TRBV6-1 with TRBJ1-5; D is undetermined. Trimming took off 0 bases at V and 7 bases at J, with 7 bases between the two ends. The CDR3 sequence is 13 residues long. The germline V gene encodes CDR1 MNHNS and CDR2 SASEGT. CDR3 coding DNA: TGTGCCAGCAGTGAAGCGACTAGGCAGCCCCAGCATTTT. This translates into CASSEATRQPQHF.

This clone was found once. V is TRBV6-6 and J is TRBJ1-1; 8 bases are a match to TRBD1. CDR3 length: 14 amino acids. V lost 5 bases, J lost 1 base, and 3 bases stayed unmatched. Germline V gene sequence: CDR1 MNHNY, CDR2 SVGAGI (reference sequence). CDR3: CASSQDRANTEAFF. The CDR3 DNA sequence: TGTGCCAGCAGTCAGGACAGGGCGAACACTGAAGCTTTCTTT.

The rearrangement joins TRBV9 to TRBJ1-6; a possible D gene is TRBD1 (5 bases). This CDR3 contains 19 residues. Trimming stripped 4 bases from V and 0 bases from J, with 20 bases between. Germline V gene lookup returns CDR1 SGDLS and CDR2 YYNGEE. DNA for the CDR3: TGTGCCAGCAGCCCCGACGGATCGGGGGTCGGCTCCTATAATTCACCCCTCCACTTT. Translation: CASSPDGSGVGSYNSPLHF.

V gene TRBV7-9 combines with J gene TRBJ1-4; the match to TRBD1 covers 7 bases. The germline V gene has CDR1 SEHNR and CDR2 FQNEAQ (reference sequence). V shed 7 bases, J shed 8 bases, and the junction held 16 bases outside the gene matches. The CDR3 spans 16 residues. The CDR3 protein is CASTTLGGQQDEKLFF. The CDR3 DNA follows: TGTGCCAGCACCACACTAGGGGGACAGCAAGACGAAAAACTGTTTTTT. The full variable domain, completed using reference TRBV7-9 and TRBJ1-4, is DTGVSQNPRHKITKRGQNVTFRCDPISEHNRLYWYRQTLGQGPEFLTYFQNEAQLEKSRLLSDRFSAERPKGSFSTLEIQRTEQGDSAMYLCASTTLGGQQDEKLFFGSGTQLSVL.

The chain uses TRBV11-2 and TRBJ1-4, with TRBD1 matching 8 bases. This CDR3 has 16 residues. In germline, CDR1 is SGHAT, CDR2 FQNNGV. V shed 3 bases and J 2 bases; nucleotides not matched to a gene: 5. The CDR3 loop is CASSFRTGRTNEKLFF. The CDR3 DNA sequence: TGTGCCAGCAGCTTTAGGACAGGGCGCACTAATGAAAAACTGTTTTTT.

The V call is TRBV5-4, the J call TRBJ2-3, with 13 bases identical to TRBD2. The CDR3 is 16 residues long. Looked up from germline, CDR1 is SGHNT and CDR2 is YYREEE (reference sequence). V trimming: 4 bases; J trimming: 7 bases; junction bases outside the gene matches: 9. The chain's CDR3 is CASSPAGTSGAYTQYF. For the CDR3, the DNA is TGTGCCAGCAGCCCCGCCGGGACTAGCGGGGCCTATACGCAGTATTTT.

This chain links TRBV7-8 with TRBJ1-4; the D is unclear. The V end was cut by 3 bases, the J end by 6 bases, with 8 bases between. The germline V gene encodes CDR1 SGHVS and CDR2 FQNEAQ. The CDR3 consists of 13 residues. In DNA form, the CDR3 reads TGTGCCAGCAGCTTCGGGGAGGATGAAAAACTGTTTTTT. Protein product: CASSFGEDEKLFF.

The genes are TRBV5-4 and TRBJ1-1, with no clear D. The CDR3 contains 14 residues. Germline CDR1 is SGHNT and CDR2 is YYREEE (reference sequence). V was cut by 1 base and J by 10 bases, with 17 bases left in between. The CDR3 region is CASSLRVGLEGAFF. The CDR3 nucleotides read TGTGCCAGCAGCTTGCGGGTTGGGTTGGAAGGAGCTTTCTTT.

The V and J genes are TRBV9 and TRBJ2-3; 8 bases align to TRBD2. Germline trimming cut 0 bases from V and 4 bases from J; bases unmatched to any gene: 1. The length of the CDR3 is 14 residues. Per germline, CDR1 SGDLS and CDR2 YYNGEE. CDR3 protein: CASSVERGSDTQYF. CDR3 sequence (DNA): TGTGCCAGCAGCGTAGAGCGGGGGTCAGATACGCAGTATTTT. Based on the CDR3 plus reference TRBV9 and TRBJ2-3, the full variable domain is DSGVTQTPKHLITATGQRVTLRCSPRSGDLSVYWYQQSLDQGLQFLIQYYNGEERAKGNILERFSAQQFPDLHSELNLSSLELGDSALYFCASSVERGSDTQYFGPGTRLTVL.

The CDR3 region has the DNA TGTGCCAGCAGTTTATTCAGCAGGGGGCACGGGACTGAAGCTTTCTTT. It yields the protein CASSLFSRGHGTEAFF. The rearrangement links TRBV27 to TRBJ1-1, with 8 positions matching TRBD1. With 1 base clipped from V and 5 bases from J, the junction kept 9 bases outside the gene matches. The V gene's germline CDR1 is MNHEY and CDR2 SMNVEV (reference sequence). The CDR3 has 16 residues.

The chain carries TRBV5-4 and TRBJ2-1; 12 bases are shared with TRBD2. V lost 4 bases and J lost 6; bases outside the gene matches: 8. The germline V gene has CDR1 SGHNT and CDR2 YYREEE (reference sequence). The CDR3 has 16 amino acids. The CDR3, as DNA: TGTGCCAGCAGCCAAGGGACTAGCGGGTTTCCCAATGAGCAGTTCTTC. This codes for CASSQGTSGFPNEQFF.

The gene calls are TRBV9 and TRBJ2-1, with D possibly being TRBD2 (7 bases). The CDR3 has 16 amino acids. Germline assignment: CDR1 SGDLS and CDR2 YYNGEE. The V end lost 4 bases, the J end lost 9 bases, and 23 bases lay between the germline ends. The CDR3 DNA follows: TGTGCCAGCAGCTCCCCCAGGGAGGGGGAGGGTGGTGAGCAGTTCTTC. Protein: CASSSPREGEGGEQFF.

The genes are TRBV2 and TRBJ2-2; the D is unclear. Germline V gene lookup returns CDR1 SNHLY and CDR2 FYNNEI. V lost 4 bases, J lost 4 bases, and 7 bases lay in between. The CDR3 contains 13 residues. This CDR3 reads CASSGSRTGELFF. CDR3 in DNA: TGTGCCAGCAGTGGAAGCCGCACCGGGGAGCTGTTTTTT. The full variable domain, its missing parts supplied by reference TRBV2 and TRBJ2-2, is EPEVTQTPSHQVTQMGQEVILRCVPISNHLYFYWYRQILGQKVEFLVSFYNNEISEKSEIFDDQFSVERPDGSNFTLKIRSTKLEDSAMYFCASSGSRTGELFFGEGSRLTVL.

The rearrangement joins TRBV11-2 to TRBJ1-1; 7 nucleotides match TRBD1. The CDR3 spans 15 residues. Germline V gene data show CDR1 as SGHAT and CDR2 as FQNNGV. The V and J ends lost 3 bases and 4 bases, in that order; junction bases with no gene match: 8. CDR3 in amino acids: CASSFFQGVSTEAFF. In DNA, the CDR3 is TGTGCCAGCAGCTTTTTTCAGGGGGTTAGCACTGAAGCTTTCTTT.

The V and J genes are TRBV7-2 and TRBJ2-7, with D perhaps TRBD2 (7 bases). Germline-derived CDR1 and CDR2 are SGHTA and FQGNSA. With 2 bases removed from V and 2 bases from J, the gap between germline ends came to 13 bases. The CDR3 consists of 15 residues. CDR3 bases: TGTGCCAGCAGCTTAACGGGGGGCCCTACCTACGAGCAGTACTTC. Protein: CASSLTGGPTYEQYF.

CDR3 amino acids: CAWDTGTGVGEQYF. CDR3 in DNA: TGTGCCTGGGACACCGGGACAGGGGTGGGAGAGCAGTACTTC. The rearrangement uses TRBV30 and TRBJ2-7; TRBD1 matches at 10 bases. CDR1 and CDR2 (germline): GTSNPN, SVGIG (reference sequence). This CDR3 is 14 amino acids long. V trimming: 5 bases; J trimming: 7 bases; junction bases outside the gene matches: 11.